The 19 T cell receptor beta chains below all came from one sample that was sequenced in a study of monozygotic twins with inflammatory bowel disease. TCRdb derives one entry per CDR3 protein from the 5' RACE reads, leaving out DNA. This listing includes over 200,000 distinct CDR3 sequences. The sequenced material came from blood. Every receptor here comes from a human donor with ulcerative colitis or Crohn's disease, or a healthy co-twin of an affected twin (not recorded which).

The chain is built from TRBV5-1 and TRBJ2-5. The CDR3 is 13 residues long. Germline-derived CDR1 and CDR2 are SGHRS and YFSETQ. The CDR3 spells CASTKNLRETQYF.

The chain combines TRBV18 with TRBJ2-7. The germline V gene has CDR1 KGHSH and CDR2 LQKENI. The CDR3 is 14 residues long. CDR3 residues: CASSPPISSYEQYF.

This chain uses TRBV29-1 with TRBJ2-5. Germline CDR1 reads SQVTM; CDR2 reads ANQGSEA. The CDR3 consists of 12 residues. The CDR3 region is CSVCSQSETQYF.

The V call is TRBV6-1, the J call TRBJ2-5; TCRdb's D gene call, TRBD1, goes unchecked for lack of DNA. This CDR3 has 15 residues. Per germline, CDR1 MNHNS and CDR2 SASEGT. This CDR3 reads CASTPSGGYQETQYF.

V and J are TRBV6-1 and TRBJ1-4; with no DNA, the TCRdb D assignment of TRBD1 cannot be verified. Germline lookup yields CDR1 MNHNS and CDR2 SASEGT. This CDR3 region has 14 residues. The CDR3 sequence: CASSEGTGAGKLFF.

The V call is TRBV11-2, the J call TRBJ1-1; TCRdb outputs TRBD1, but without DNA this stays unchecked. The CDR3 runs 15 residues. Looked up from germline, CDR1 is SGHAT and CDR2 is FQNNGV. The CDR3 sequence: CASSSVGQGNTEAFF.

This chain connects TRBV7-9 to TRBJ2-1. The CDR3 totals 15 residues. Germline V CDR1 and CDR2: SEHNR, FQNEAQ (reference sequence). The CDR3 loop is CASSQGRGLYNEQFF.

The chain joins TRBV10-3 to TRBJ2-1; TCRdb indicates TRBD2, and absent DNA this call remains unverified. This CDR3 is 12 amino acids long. CDR1 is ENHRY and CDR2 is SYGVKD in the germline V gene. CDR3 loop: CAISRGGDEQFF.

J is TRBJ1-2 and V is TRBV10-3; without DNA, the TCRdb call of TRBD1 cannot be checked. CDR1 and CDR2 from the germline V gene are ENHRY and SYGVKD. The CDR3 is made up of 13 amino acids. CDR3: CAITPTDGYGYTF.

The V and J genes are TRBV9 and TRBJ2-5; TCRdb outputs TRBD1, but without DNA this stays unchecked. Germline assignment: CDR1 SGDLS and CDR2 YYNGEE. The CDR3 totals 15 residues. CDR3 loop: CASSPGDDNQETQYF. Full variable domain (missing parts from reference TRBV9 and TRBJ2-5): DSGVTQTPKHLITATGQRVTLRCSPRSGDLSVYWYQQSLDQGLQFLIQYYNGEERAKGNILERFSAQQFPDLHSELNLSSLELGDSALYFCASSPGDDNQETQYFGPGTRLLVL.

The chain employs TRBV3-1 and TRBJ1-2; absent DNA, TCRdb's TRBD1 call cannot be checked. Germline values: CDR1 LGHDT, CDR2 YNNKEL (reference sequence). This CDR3 comprises 16 residues. This CDR3 reads CASSQEGSRGYYGYTF.

The chain carries TRBV5-1 and TRBJ2-4; TCRdb's D gene call, TRBD1, goes unchecked for lack of DNA. The germline CDR1 and CDR2 sequences are SGHRS and YFSETQ. The CDR3 length is 17 residues. The chain's CDR3 is CASSPSLQGNRPNIQYF.

The rearrangement joins TRBV12-3 or TRBV12-4 to TRBJ1-1; the TRBD1 assignment by TCRdb is unverifiable without DNA. The length of the CDR3 is 12 residues. The CDR3 protein is CASSWDDTEAFF.

The chain joins TRBV6-6 to TRBJ2-7. CDR1 and CDR2 from the germline V gene are MNHNY and SVGAGI (reference sequence). The CDR3 consists of 12 residues. CDR3 amino acids: CASSFRGYEQYF.

The chain joins TRBV3-1 to TRBJ1-1; TCRdb outputs TRBD1, but without DNA this stays unchecked. CDR1 is LGHDT, CDR2 YNNKEL, per germline (reference sequence). CDR3 length equals 13 residues. CDR3: CASSQEWGGEAFF. Variable domain in full (rest from reference TRBV3-1 and TRBJ1-1): DTAVSQTPKYLVTQMGNDKSIKCEQNLGHDTMYWYKQDSKKFLKIMFSYNNKELIINETVPNRFSPKSPDKAHLNLHINSLELGDSAVYFCASSQEWGGEAFFGQGTRLTVV.

The genes are TRBV18 and TRBJ2-3; absent DNA, TCRdb's TRBD1 call cannot be checked. The CDR3 length is 16 residues. The germline gives CDR1 KGHSH, CDR2 LQKENI. Here the CDR3 reads CASSPVQGIDTDTQYF.

This chain uses TRBV5-1 with TRBJ2-5; TCRdb names TRBD2, which stays unverified in the absence of DNA. Germline V gene lookup returns CDR1 SGHRS and CDR2 YFSETQ. The CDR3 has 15 amino acids. The CDR3: CASSLGVADEETQYF.

The chain links TRBV29-1 to TRBJ2-1. The CDR3 contains 11 residues. CDR1 and CDR2 (germline): SQVTM, ANQGSEA. The CDR3 loop reads CSVERYNEQFF.

The CDR3 loop reads CASNLMGNTSPLHF. The V gene is TRBV12-3 or TRBV12-4, the J gene TRBJ1-6. This CDR3 contains 14 residues.